These T cell receptor beta chains were read from a single sample in a study of blood T cells in healthy people across ages. One entry per CDR3 protein, called by TCRdb with MiXCR from the 5' RACE reads. The sample holds about a million distinct CDR3 sequences, roughly 48% seen once. Sample: blood. These TCRs come from a man between 25 and 39 years old in good health. Each CDR3 is given with its conserved first and last residue. A D gene is named only where the DNA matches it firmly. For some rows the clone size is stated as once, few or many, or as a class when expanded; others skip it.

j_call: TRBJ1-4; clone_size: NA; v_call: TRBV20-1; d_call: NA; cdr3_nt: TGCAGTGCAACGGACAGCTCAACTAATGAAAAACTGTTTTTT; cdr3_aa: CSATDSSTNEKLFF
j_call: TRBJ2-7; clone_size: few; v_call: TRBV29-1; d_call: TRBD1; cdr3_nt: TGCAGCGTAGCCGGGACAGGGAAGCAGTACTTC; cdr3_aa: CSVAGTGKQYF
j_call: TRBJ2-3; clone_size: NA; v_call: TRBV28; d_call: NA; cdr3_nt: TGTGCCAGCAGGACTCCCACAGATACGCAGTATTTT; cdr3_aa: CASRTPTDTQYF
j_call: TRBJ2-3; clone_size: NA; v_call: TRBV5-1; d_call: NA; cdr3_nt: TGCGCCAGCAGCGGCGAGGAGGCCAGATACGCGTATTTT; cdr3_aa: CASSGEEARYAYF
j_call: TRBJ1-4; clone_size: once; v_call: TRBV6-5; d_call: NA; cdr3_nt: TGTGCCAGCAGTTACGCGGACGGAAATAATGAAAAACTGTTTTTT; cdr3_aa: CASSYADGNNEKLFF
j_call: TRBJ1-6; clone_size: few; v_call: TRBV27; d_call: NA; cdr3_nt: TGTGCCAGCAGTTTATTAAGTGCCCCACCCCTCCACTTT; cdr3_aa: CASSLLSAPPLHF
j_call: TRBJ1-2; clone_size: NA; v_call: TRBV4-3; d_call: TRBD1; cdr3_nt: TGCGCCAGCAGCCAAGGCGACAGGGGGCGCGGGTCTGGCTACACCTTC; cdr3_aa: CASSQGDRGRGSGYTF
j_call: TRBJ2-1; clone_size: NA; v_call: TRBV28; d_call: TRBD1; cdr3_nt: TGTGCCAGCAGTTCTCCCGGACAGGCAAGAGATGAGCAGTTCTTC; cdr3_aa: CASSSPGQARDEQFF
j_call: TRBJ2-4; clone_size: NA; v_call: TRBV20-1; d_call: NA; cdr3_nt: TGCAGTGCTGGAGTTCCACCGGGACGAACAGGGCAGTACTTC; cdr3_aa: CSAGVPPGRTGQYF
j_call: TRBJ2-7; clone_size: NA; v_call: TRBV3-1; d_call: TRBD1; cdr3_nt: TGTGCCAGCAGCCAAGATGAGGGGGCGCGGCAGTACTTC; cdr3_aa: CASSQDEGARQYF
j_call: TRBJ2-5; clone_size: NA; v_call: TRBV7-2; d_call: NA; cdr3_nt: TGTGCCAGCACCCTCGGGGCGGAAGAGACCCAGTACTTC; cdr3_aa: CASTLGAEETQYF
j_call: TRBJ2-4; clone_size: few; v_call: TRBV3-1; d_call: TRBD2; cdr3_nt: TGTGCCAGCAGCCGTTACCTCAGCGGGGGGAACATTCAGTACTTC; cdr3_aa: CASSRYLSGGNIQYF
j_call: TRBJ2-7; clone_size: few; v_call: TRBV27; d_call: NA; cdr3_nt: TGTGCCAGCAGTTTAAAGGACGGAACCTACGAGCAGTACTTC; cdr3_aa: CASSLKDGTYEQYF
j_call: TRBJ2-3; clone_size: few; v_call: TRBV5-1; d_call: NA; cdr3_nt: TGCGCCAGCAGCTCGCGGGACAGACTACGCACAGATACGCAGTATTTT; cdr3_aa: CASSSRDRLRTDTQYF
j_call: TRBJ2-7; clone_size: NA; v_call: TRBV27; d_call: TRBD2; cdr3_nt: TGTGCCAGCAGCCACGGGGGGGAATGCGAGCAGTACTTC; cdr3_aa: CASSHGGECEQYF
j_call: TRBJ1-6; clone_size: NA; v_call: TRBV9; d_call: TRBD1; cdr3_nt: TGTGCCAGCAGCCCGGGACAGGGTCACTCACCCCTCCACTTT; cdr3_aa: CASSPGQGHSPLHF
j_call: TRBJ2-3; clone_size: NA; v_call: TRBV6-1; d_call: TRBD1; cdr3_nt: TGTGCCAGCATGGGACAGGGGTCCTTAAATACGCAGTATTTT; cdr3_aa: CASMGQGSLNTQYF
j_call: TRBJ1-1; clone_size: NA; v_call: TRBV5-1; d_call: NA; cdr3_nt: TGCGCCAGCAGCTTGGGGGGCAGGGCGGACACTGAAGCTTTCTTT; cdr3_aa: CASSLGGRADTEAFF
j_call: TRBJ1-4; clone_size: few; v_call: TRBV3-1; d_call: NA; cdr3_nt: TGTGCCAGCAGCCAAGATAAGGGCGGAAAACTGTTTTTT; cdr3_aa: CASSQDKGGKLFF
j_call: TRBJ2-2; clone_size: NA; v_call: TRBV5-5; d_call: NA; cdr3_nt: TGTGCCAGCAGCTTCGAGTCAGGGGCCGGGGAGCTGTTTTTT; cdr3_aa: CASSFESGAGELFF
j_call: TRBJ1-1; clone_size: many; v_call: TRBV5-1; d_call: NA; cdr3_nt: TGTGCCAGCAGTTTATCGGGGGGCACTGAAGCTTTCTTT; cdr3_aa: CASSLSGGTEAFF
j_call: TRBJ2-3; clone_size: few; v_call: TRBV20-1; d_call: NA; cdr3_nt: TGCAGCCCCCGCCTAAGGGGCACAGATACGCAGTATTTT; cdr3_aa: CSPRLRGTDTQYF
j_call: TRBJ1-1; clone_size: NA; v_call: TRBV18; d_call: NA; cdr3_nt: TGTGCCAGCTCACTGAAGGGCCTGAACACTGAAGCTTTCTTT; cdr3_aa: CASSLKGLNTEAFF
j_call: TRBJ1-5; clone_size: many; v_call: TRBV20-1; d_call: NA; cdr3_nt: TGCAGTGCTAGAGTTCCCGGGGGTTCTCAGCCCCAGCATTTT; cdr3_aa: CSARVPGGSQPQHF
j_call: TRBJ1-2; clone_size: few; v_call: TRBV20-1; d_call: NA; cdr3_nt: TGCAGTGCTAGTACCCCGGGATACTATGGCTACACCTTC; cdr3_aa: CSASTPGYYGYTF
j_call: TRBJ2-7; clone_size: once; v_call: TRBV27; d_call: TRBD1; cdr3_nt: TGTGCCAGTAAACAGGGGGCTTACTACGAGCAGTACTTC; cdr3_aa: CASKQGAYYEQYF
j_call: TRBJ2-3; clone_size: few; v_call: TRBV7-2; d_call: NA; cdr3_nt: TGTGCCAGTGGCCCGCCTTCCACAGATACGCAGTATTTT; cdr3_aa: CASGPPSTDTQYF
j_call: TRBJ2-5; clone_size: NA; v_call: TRBV27; d_call: NA; cdr3_nt: TGTGCCAGCAGTAACAGGGCCGGGTGGCAAGAGACCCAGTACTTC; cdr3_aa: CASSNRAGWQETQYF
j_call: TRBJ1-6; clone_size: NA; v_call: TRBV2; d_call: TRBD1; cdr3_nt: TGTGCCACCAGACAGGGGGTCGGATCACCCCTCCACTTT; cdr3_aa: CATRQGVGSPLHF
j_call: TRBJ2-1; clone_size: NA; v_call: TRBV28; d_call: NA; cdr3_nt: TGTGCCAGCAGTCTACCCCCTCCGGGGACCAACTACAATGAGCAGTTCTTC; cdr3_aa: CASSLPPPGTNYNEQFF
j_call: TRBJ2-5; clone_size: few; v_call: TRBV6-5; d_call: TRBD2; cdr3_nt: TGTGCCAGCAGTTACACTAGCGGGGGGTACCAAGAGACCCAGTACTTC; cdr3_aa: CASSYTSGGYQETQYF
j_call: TRBJ1-2; clone_size: NA; v_call: TRBV12-3/TRBV12-4; d_call: TRBD1; cdr3_nt: TGTGCCAGCAGCCGAGCCGGACAGGGAAGGACCTATGGCTACACCTTC; cdr3_aa: CASSRAGQGRTYGYTF
j_call: TRBJ2-1; clone_size: NA; v_call: TRBV5-1; d_call: TRBD2; cdr3_nt: TGCGCCAGCAGCTCCCGTCTAGCGGGGGGGTGGCCCAATGAGCAGTTCTTC; cdr3_aa: CASSSRLAGGWPNEQFF
j_call: TRBJ1-2; clone_size: NA; v_call: TRBV5-1; d_call: TRBD1; cdr3_nt: TGCGCCAGCAGCCCTATACGACAGGGCGACTATGGCTACACCTTC; cdr3_aa: CASSPIRQGDYGYTF
j_call: TRBJ2-3; clone_size: NA; v_call: TRBV28; d_call: NA; cdr3_nt: TGTGCCTGTGTTTCATGGCGGAGTTCGAGCACAGATACGCAGTATTTT; cdr3_aa: CACVSWRSSSTDTQYF
j_call: TRBJ2-5; clone_size: NA; v_call: TRBV5-1; d_call: TRBD2; cdr3_nt: TGCGCCAGCAGCTTGGCCAAAGCGGGGGGGCCGGGAGGGACCCAGTACTTC; cdr3_aa: CASSLAKAGGPGGTQYF
j_call: TRBJ2-3; clone_size: many; v_call: TRBV5-1; d_call: NA; cdr3_nt: TGCGCCAGCAGCTTGGAGCGGACTAGCACAGATACGCAGTATTTT; cdr3_aa: CASSLERTSTDTQYF
j_call: TRBJ2-3; clone_size: NA; v_call: TRBV20-1; d_call: TRBD1; cdr3_nt: TGCAGTCCCACGAAGACAGGGAGCGCAGATACGCAGTATTTT; cdr3_aa: CSPTKTGSADTQYF
j_call: TRBJ1-2; clone_size: NA; v_call: TRBV12-3/TRBV12-4; d_call: NA; cdr3_nt: TGTGCCAGCAGGGATGACAGCTATGGCTACACCTTC; cdr3_aa: CASRDDSYGYTF
j_call: TRBJ2-1; clone_size: NA; v_call: TRBV6-2/TRBV6-3; d_call: NA; cdr3_nt: TGTGCCAGCAGTCGCACCGGTGGGGGGTACAATGAGCAGTTCTTC; cdr3_aa: CASSRTGGGYNEQFF
j_call: TRBJ2-7; clone_size: few; v_call: TRBV6-5; d_call: NA; cdr3_nt: TGTGCCAGCAACGATGGGGGCACGACCTACGAGCAGTACTTC; cdr3_aa: CASNDGGTTYEQYF
j_call: TRBJ2-7; clone_size: NA; v_call: TRBV5-4; d_call: NA; cdr3_nt: TGTGCCAGCAGCTCGAGAGGGGGAATTGCCTACGAGCAGTACTTC; cdr3_aa: CASSSRGGIAYEQYF
j_call: TRBJ1-4; clone_size: few; v_call: TRBV4-1; d_call: NA; cdr3_nt: TGCGCCAGCAGCTCCTCACGGGGACCGACTAATGAAAAACTGTTTTTT; cdr3_aa: CASSSSRGPTNEKLFF
j_call: TRBJ2-5; clone_size: few; v_call: TRBV20-1; d_call: TRBD2; cdr3_nt: TGCAGTCTGGGACTAGCGAAAGAGACCCAGTACTTC; cdr3_aa: CSLGLAKETQYF
j_call: TRBJ1-1; clone_size: NA; v_call: TRBV25-1; d_call: NA; cdr3_nt: TGTGCCAGCAGTGAAGAAACCGGGACACTGAACACTGAAGCTTTCTTT; cdr3_aa: CASSEETGTLNTEAFF
j_call: TRBJ1-6; clone_size: NA; v_call: TRBV14; d_call: NA; cdr3_nt: TGTGCCAGCAGCCCGATCGGGGGCTACACCCTCCACTTT; cdr3_aa: CASSPIGGYTLHF
j_call: TRBJ1-2; clone_size: NA; v_call: TRBV4-3; d_call: TRBD1; cdr3_nt: TGCGCCAGCAGCCAGGAGGGACAGCTCTATGGCTACACCTTC; cdr3_aa: CASSQEGQLYGYTF
j_call: TRBJ2-3; clone_size: NA; v_call: TRBV25-1; d_call: NA; cdr3_nt: TGTGCCAGCAGTGAAAGGGCAGCTAATAGACGCACAGATACGCAGTATTTT; cdr3_aa: CASSERAANRRTDTQYF
j_call: TRBJ2-3; clone_size: NA; v_call: TRBV27; d_call: NA; cdr3_nt: TGTGCCCGCAGTTTCGGACAGACTTACACAGATACGCAGTATTTT; cdr3_aa: CARSFGQTYTDTQYF
j_call: TRBJ1-2; clone_size: NA; v_call: TRBV21-1; d_call: NA; cdr3_nt: TGTGCCAGCAGCAAACTCAGGGCTTCTGGCTACACCTTC; cdr3_aa: CASSKLRASGYTF
j_call: TRBJ2-1; clone_size: many; v_call: TRBV20-1; d_call: TRBD1; cdr3_nt: TGCAGCGCCGGACAGGGCTCTTACAATGAGCAGTTCTTC; cdr3_aa: CSAGQGSYNEQFF
j_call: TRBJ2-1; clone_size: few; v_call: TRBV10-3; d_call: TRBD2; cdr3_nt: TGTGCCATCAGTGACTCTAGTCGACTAGCGGGGGAGAATGAGCAGTTCTTC; cdr3_aa: CAISDSSRLAGENEQFF
j_call: TRBJ2-5; clone_size: few; v_call: TRBV24-1; d_call: TRBD1; cdr3_nt: TGTGCCACCAGGGACAGGGCTGAGGAGACCCAGTACTTC; cdr3_aa: CATRDRAEETQYF